This entry lists 9 T cell receptor beta chains sequenced from one sample in a study of tumor-infiltrating lymphocytes in primary liver carcinoma. The authors took blood RNA from unsorted whole blood and also extracted germline DNA. Researchers generated TCR beta cDNA from approximately 520 ng of total RNA, relying on a constant-region primer. Three nested multiplex PCR rounds, a slightly modified ARM-PCR method, built the TCR beta libraries. With TRBV1-TRBV30 forward primers and a C-beta reverse primer, the first two PCR rounds were run for around 10 cycles each. Each CDR3 protein gets one entry after TCRdb re-called the multiplex PCR reads with MiXCR. The sample includes some 180,000 distinct CDR3 sequences, less than 65% of them seen just once. Sequencing was done on a sample of peripheral blood. Receptors originate from a man aged 40-49 years with primary liver carcinoma and hepatitis B virus infection.

In the case of this clonotype: This CDR3 is missing its conserved last phenylalanine or tryptophan, likely due to a read error. The genes are TRBV6-5 and TRBJ2-2; 9 positions agree with TRBD1. With 4 bases clipped from V and 5 bases from J, the junction kept 2 bases outside the gene matches. The V gene's germline CDR1 is MNHEY and CDR2 SVGAGI. The CDR3 totals 14 residues. This CDR3 is CASSSTGGTGELFY. The CDR3 nucleotides read TGTGCCAGCAGTTCGACAGGGGGTACCGGGGAGCTGTTTTAT.

The chain recombines TRBV5-6 with TRBJ1-1; D remains unclear. Germline values: CDR1 SGHDT, CDR2 YYEEEE. V was trimmed by 0 bases and J by 4 bases, leaving 10 bases between them. The CDR3 covers 14 residues. Written as DNA, the CDR3 is TGTGCCAGCAGCTTGGGACTAGTTGGCACTGAAGCTTTCTTT. It encodes CASSLGLVGTEAFF.

This clonotype occurred many times. J is TRBJ2-1 and V is TRBV11-3, with 7 bases lining up with TRBD2. Trimming cost V 0 bases and J 7 bases; bases outside gene matches: 9. CDR1 is SGHNT, CDR2 YENEEA, per germline. CDR3 length: 16 residues. This CDR3 reads CASSLDVGGVGNEQFF. CDR3 bases: TGTGCCAGCAGCTTAGATGTGGGGGGGGTGGGAAATGAGCAGTTCTTC.

The gene calls are TRBV6-6 and TRBJ2-2, with TRBD1 identical over 8 bases. After removal of 7 bases from V and 5 bases from J, the junction contained 12 bases not matched to a gene. This CDR3 is 16 amino acids long. Germline CDR1 and CDR2: MNHNY and SVGAGI (reference sequence). CDR3 protein: CASIESQGAETGELFF. As DNA, the CDR3 is TGTGCCAGCATCGAAAGCCAGGGGGCCGAAACCGGGGAGCTGTTTTTT.

There are a few counts of this clonotype. The chain carries TRBV6-6 and TRBJ1-3; perhaps TRBD1 as D (5 bases). There are 15 residues in the CDR3. Trimming took off 6 bases at V and 0 bases at J, with 12 bases between the two ends. Germline V lookup: CDR1 MNHNY, CDR2 SVGAGI (reference sequence). CDR3 sequence reads: CASRLDSNSGNTIYF. The CDR3, as DNA: TGTGCCAGCAGACTTGACAGTAACTCTGGAAACACCATATATTTT.

This clonotype was seen more than once but under ten times. The CDR3 reads CASSQVEAFEAFF. CDR3 coding DNA: TGCGCCAGCAGCCAAGTGGAGGCCTTTGAAGCTTTCTTT. This chain joins TRBV4-1 and TRBJ1-1; no firm D call. CDR3 size: 13 residues. Germline values: CDR1 MGHRA, CDR2 YSYEKL. The germline V and J ends were trimmed by 1 base and 7 bases, with 10 bases remaining between them.

This clonotype was found once. A much larger clone lies one base from this, so it may be a read error. V usage is TRBV29-1 and J usage is TRBJ2-4, with D tentatively TRBD1 or TRBD2 (5 bases each). The CDR3 is 12 residues long. Germline lookup yields CDR1 SQVTM and CDR2 ANQGSEA. Trimming shortened V by 7 bases and J by 6 bases, and 13 bases separated the two germline ends. CDR3 protein: CSAVDGGNIQYF. CDR3 DNA: TGCAGCGCGGTAGATGGGGGAAACATTCAGTACTTC.

V gene TRBV6-2 or TRBV6-3 combines with J gene TRBJ2-2, with 8 bases identical to TRBD2. The CDR3 sequence is 15 residues long. Germline-derived CDR1 and CDR2 are MNHEY and SVGEGT. V lost 6 bases, J lost 11 bases, and 14 bases stayed unmatched. CDR3 sequence reads: CASRRPAGVACELFF. The CDR3 DNA reads TGTGCCAGCAGAAGACCAGCGGGAGTGGCCTGTGAGCTGTTTTTT.

The V gene is TRBV6-6, the J gene TRBJ2-1; D unresolved. In germline, CDR1 is MNHNY, CDR2 SVGAGI (reference sequence). The CDR3 sequence is 13 residues long. V lost 7 bases and J lost 5, with 12 bases in between. CDR3: CASIHDDDNEQFF. CDR3 bases: TGTGCCAGCATACATGACGACGACAATGAGCAGTTCTTC.